One and the same sample provided the 32 T cell receptor beta chains below, sequenced in a study of cytomegalovirus exposure and HLA in healthy donors. 13 Jbeta primers and 60 Vbeta primers were used for the PCR. Method: immunoSEQ multiplex PCR; TCRdb's copy keeps in-frame clones and lacks some. The table lists 200,000 to 250,000 clones. Material for sequencing was PBMCs. These receptors all come from a girl aged 2-9 years in good health and CMV-seropositive.

The rearrangement uses TRBV10-1 and TRBJ1-2; D gene ambiguous. This CDR3 has 12 amino acids. Germline values: CDR1 WNHNN, CDR2 SYGVQD (reference sequence). V was clipped by 5 bases and J by 4 bases, with 8 bases between them. CDR3 coding DNA: TGCGCCAGCAGTAACGGACTCTATGGCTACACCTTC. It codes for CASSNGLYGYTF.

This rearrangement joins TRBV5-6 to TRBJ2-2; 8 bases match TRBD1. The ends lost 0 bases at V and 7 bases at J; junction bases unmatched: 2. Germline lookup yields CDR1 SGHDT and CDR2 YYEEEE. The CDR3 spans 14 residues. Written as DNA, the CDR3 is TGTGCCAGCAGCTTGGGGACAGGGCACGGGGAGCTGTTTTTT. Translation gives CASSLGTGHGELFF.

The chain is built from TRBV28 and TRBJ2-5, with a tentative D call TRBD2 (5 bases). The DNA end is a closer match to TRBJ2-7, so the J assignment may be wrong. The CDR3 contains 15 residues. Germline CDR1 and CDR2: MDHEN and SYDVKM. The CDR3 region is CASSLKRRSSYEQYF. The DNA for the CDR3 is TGTGCCAGCAGTTTAAAACGGAGGAGCTCCTACGAGCAGTACTTC.

This chain connects TRBV5-6 to TRBJ2-3; TRBD2 matches at 7 bases. The CDR3 consists of 14 residues. Germline loops: CDR1 SGHDT, CDR2 YYEEEE. Germline trimming cut 4 bases from V and 11 bases from J; bases unmatched to any gene: 13. The CDR3, as DNA: TGTGCCAGCAGCCCGGTACCTAGCGGAGGAATGCAGTATTTT. Translation: CASSPVPSGGMQYF.

Here the CDR3 DNA reads TGTGCCAGCAGTAAGACAGGGCGTAATCAGCCCCAGCATTTT. This encodes CASSKTGRNQPQHF. V usage is TRBV25-1 and J usage is TRBJ1-5, with 7 bases lining up with TRBD1. Germline values: CDR1 MGHDK, CDR2 SYGVNS. Germline trimming cut 5 bases from V and 4 bases from J; bases unmatched to any gene: 5. The CDR3 runs 14 residues.

V is TRBV18 and J is TRBJ1-3, with 7 bases aligning to TRBD1. The CDR3 has 16 amino acids. J lost 3 bases, V lost 3 bases, and 8 bases had no gene match. Germline V gene sequence: CDR1 KGHSH, CDR2 LQKENI. As DNA, the CDR3 is TGTGCCAGCTCACCGGAGTCAGGGGGACTTGGAAACACCATATATTTT. The encoded protein is CASSPESGGLGNTIYF.

This chain joins TRBV7-2 and TRBJ1-5; D not resolved. Trimming cost V 0 bases and J 4 bases, with 13 bases left between them. This CDR3 has 16 residues. Germline lookup yields CDR1 SGHTA and CDR2 FQGNSA. CDR3 in DNA: TGTGCCAGCAGCTTAGCGGCAGACTCCTCTAATCAGCCCCAGCATTTT. Its protein product is CASSLAADSSNQPQHF.

The CDR3 nucleotides read TGTGCTAGTGGTCCCGGGACTAGCGGTCAAGAGACCCAGTACTTC. Translated, it gives CASGPGTSGQETQYF. The rearrangement links TRBV12-5 to TRBJ2-5, with 11 bases matching TRBD2. The CDR3 is made up of 15 amino acids. Trimming took 5 bases from V and 2 from J; bases not matched to a gene: 4. Germline V gene data show CDR1 as LGHNT and CDR2 as FRNRAP.

The J gene is TRBJ2-2, the V gene TRBV7-3, with D perhaps TRBD1 (5 bases). Germline V CDR1 and CDR2: SGHTA, FQGTGA. The CDR3 covers 16 residues. V was shortened by 1 base and J by 6 bases, with 15 bases between the two germline ends. The CDR3 spells CASSLSWAGSSGELFF. The CDR3 DNA is TGTGCCAGCAGCTTAAGTTGGGCAGGGTCTTCCGGGGAGCTGTTTTTT. The full variable domain, rest sourced from reference TRBV7-3 and TRBJ2-2, is GAGVSQTPSNKVTEKGKYVELRCDPISGHTALYWYRQSLGQGPEFLIYFQGTGAADDSGLPNDRFFAVRPEGSVSTLKIQRTERGDSAVYLCASSLSWAGSSGELFFGEGSRLTVL.

The chain joins TRBV19 to TRBJ2-3; TRBD1 matches at 11 bases. The CDR3 has 16 residues. V was clipped by 4 bases and J by 8 bases; unmatched bases: 11. In germline, CDR1 is LNHDA, CDR2 SQIVND (reference sequence). This chain's CDR3 is CASSNPGQGATATQYF. The CDR3 nucleotides are TGTGCCAGTAGTAATCCAGGACAGGGGGCGACGGCTACGCAGTATTTT.

The chain carries TRBV2 and TRBJ2-5; 15 bases map to TRBD2. The J call is doubtful: the DNA matches TRBJ2-7 better. CDR1 is SNHLY and CDR2 is FYNNEI in the germline V gene. CDR3 length: 18 residues. CDR3 amino acids: CASSVGLAGGARGYEQYF. The CDR3 DNA follows: TGTGCCAGCAGTGTGGGACTAGCGGGAGGCGCCCGGGGTTACGAGCAGTACTTC.

The V and J genes are TRBV10-1 and TRBJ1-1; 10 positions agree with TRBD1. CDR1 WNHNN and CDR2 SYGVQD come from the germline V gene (reference sequence). Unmatched junction bases numbered 4, after V lost 3 bases and J lost 0 bases. This CDR3 is 16 amino acids long. The CDR3 nucleotides read TGCGCCAGCAGTGAAAGACAGGGGGCCATGAACACTGAAGCTTTCTTT. Translating gives CASSERQGAMNTEAFF.

This rearrangement joins TRBV28 to TRBJ1-5; unclear D gene. The length of the CDR3 is 15 residues. Germline values: CDR1 MDHEN, CDR2 SYDVKM. V lost 1 base to trimming and J lost 1 base, with 8 bases between them. CDR3 nucleotides: TGTGCCAGCAGTTTATTACTCGGGAGCAATCAGCCCCAGCATTTT. Translation gives CASSLLLGSNQPQHF. Using reference TRBV28 and TRBJ1-5 for the parts outside the CDR3, the full variable domain is DVKVTQSSRYLVKRTGEKVFLECVQDMDHENMFWYRQDPGLGLRLIYFSYDVKMKEKGDIPEGYSVSREKKERFSLILESASTNQTSMYLCASSLLLGSNQPQHFGDGTRLSIL.

The rearrangement joins TRBV11-2 to TRBJ2-6; D perhaps matches TRBD1 (6 bases). This CDR3 comprises 18 residues. Germline CDR1 and CDR2: SGHAT and FQNNGV. Trimming cost V 5 bases and J 0 bases, with 17 bases left between them. The CDR3 nucleotides read TGTGCCAGCAGCCCTATAGGACAGACCCGCTCTGGGGCCAACGTCCTGACTTTC. Residues: CASSPIGQTRSGANVLTF.

The chain links TRBV28 to TRBJ2-5, with 9 nucleotides matching TRBD1. The length of the CDR3 is 14 residues. CDR1 MDHEN and CDR2 SYDVKM come from the germline V gene. Trimming at V came to 4 bases and at J to 1 base, leaving 1 base not matched to a gene. The CDR3: CASSWDRAQETQYF. The CDR3 nucleotides read TGTGCCAGCAGTTGGGACAGGGCCCAAGAGACCCAGTACTTC.

The chain recombines TRBV5-1 with TRBJ2-3, with TRBD1 identical over 7 bases. The germline V gene has CDR1 SGHRS and CDR2 YFSETQ. This CDR3 spans 16 amino acids. With V trimmed by 4 bases and J by 1 base, 9 bases remained unmatched. The CDR3 coding sequence is TGCGCCAGCAGCCCCCCACGACAGGGAGGCACAGATACGCAGTATTTT. Amino acids: CASSPPRQGGTDTQYF.

The chain uses TRBV2 and TRBJ2-5, with D perhaps TRBD1 (5 bases). CDR3 length: 15 residues. Trimming removed 7 bases from V and 1 base from J, with 16 bases in between. Germline assignment: CDR1 SNHLY and CDR2 FYNNEI. The CDR3 nucleotides read TGTGCCAGCACTGTGGTGCTAGGGGCCCAAGAGACCCAGTACTTC. Its protein product is CASTVVLGAQETQYF.

The chain combines TRBV19 with TRBJ1-1; the match to TRBD1 covers 9 bases. The CDR3 sequence is 14 residues long. CDR1 is LNHDA, CDR2 SQIVND, per germline (reference sequence). J gave up 1 base and V 5 bases, and 2 bases lay outside the gene matches. The CDR3 reads CASSVTGGNTEAFF. CDR3 bases: TGTGCCAGTAGTGTGACAGGGGGGAACACTGAAGCTTTCTTT.

The V and J genes are TRBV27 and TRBJ2-7; 8 nucleotides align to TRBD2. The V and J ends lost 2 bases and 4 bases, in that order; junction bases with no gene match: 1. The CDR3 is 13 amino acids. Germline V gene data show CDR1 as MNHEY and CDR2 as SMNVEV (reference sequence). DNA of the CDR3: TGTGCCAGCAGTTTACAGCGGGAGTACGAGCAGTACTTC. This translates into CASSLQREYEQYF.

The chain uses TRBV7-9 and TRBJ2-2, with a weak D call TRBD2 (5 bases). The CDR3 loop spans 15 amino acids. Germline values: CDR1 SEHNR, CDR2 FQNEAQ (reference sequence). V dropped 1 base and J dropped 5 bases, with 11 bases sitting between them. The CDR3 is CASSLVSGETGELFF. The CDR3 region has the DNA TGTGCCAGCAGCTTAGTAAGCGGCGAGACCGGGGAGCTGTTTTTT.

This chain uses TRBV5-6 with TRBJ2-7, with D possibly matching TRBD2 (6 bases). Germline V gives CDR1 SGHDT, CDR2 YYEEEE. The germline V and J ends were trimmed by 2 bases and 5 bases, with 11 bases remaining between them. CDR3 length equals 13 residues. The CDR3 DNA sequence: TGTGCCAGCAGCTTCTTAGGGAGGAACGAGCAGTACTTC. Translating it yields CASSFLGRNEQYF.

The chain combines TRBV6-4 with TRBJ2-1; TRBD1 matches at 7 bases. Germline lookup yields CDR1 MRHNA and CDR2 SNTAGT. J was trimmed by 6 bases and V by 6 bases; bases with no gene match: 14. The CDR3 is 16 residues long. The CDR3, as DNA: TGTGCCAGCAGCCACGTTGCCGGGACAGCCAGCAATGAGCAGTTCTTC. Protein product: CASSHVAGTASNEQFF.

The V gene is TRBV5-6, the J gene TRBJ1-3; D gene ambiguous. CDR1 is SGHDT and CDR2 is YYEEEE in the germline V gene. The CDR3 loop spans 15 amino acids. The V gene lost 3 bases and the J gene lost 2 bases, with 12 bases spanning the gap. CDR3 sequence (DNA): TGTGCCAGCAGCTATGGCTGGAGTGCTGGAAACACCATATATTTT. Protein sequence: CASSYGWSAGNTIYF.

V is TRBV14 and J is TRBJ2-7; 11 nucleotides match TRBD1. Germline loops: CDR1 SGHDN, CDR2 FVKESK. Trimming removed 0 bases from V and 4 bases from J; junction bases left unmatched: 11. This CDR3 comprises 18 residues. The CDR3 DNA reads TGTGCCAGCAGCCAAGATCGCCGTTGGACAGGGGGCTTGTACGAGCAGTACTTC. Protein sequence: CASSQDRRWTGGLYEQYF. The full variable domain, rest sourced from reference TRBV14 and TRBJ2-7, is EAGVTQFPSHSVIEKGQTVTLRCDPISGHDNLYWYRRVMGKEIKFLLHFVKESKQDESGMPNNRFLAERTGGTYSTLKVQPAELEDSGVYFCASSQDRRWTGGLYEQYFGPGTRLTVT.

The chain recombines TRBV19 with TRBJ2-3; TRBD1 aligns across 8 bases. J lost 1 base, V lost 5 bases, and 2 bases had no gene match. This CDR3 is 14 amino acids long. From germline, CDR1 is LNHDA and CDR2 SQIVND (reference sequence). CDR3 in amino acids: CASSWGQGTDTQYF. CDR3 DNA sequence: TGTGCCAGTAGTTGGGGACAGGGCACAGATACGCAGTATTTT.

The chain joins TRBV6-5 to TRBJ2-7, with a tentative D call TRBD2 (6 bases). The germline gives CDR1 MNHEY, CDR2 SVGAGI. The CDR3 spans 14 residues. The V gene lost 6 bases and the J gene lost 4 bases, with 16 bases spanning the gap. The CDR3, as DNA: TGTGCCAGCAGCAAAATAGCGGCAGTTTACGAGCAGTACTTC. Its protein product is CASSKIAAVYEQYF.

This chain links TRBV28 with TRBJ2-1; 7 nucleotides line up with TRBD1. J gave up 4 bases and V 5 bases, and 11 bases lay outside the gene matches. Germline V gives CDR1 MDHEN, CDR2 SYDVKM. The CDR3 is 16 residues long. CDR3 nucleotide sequence: TGTGCCAGCAGTCCTCCCCGGGACAGAGTATACAATGAGCAGTTCTTC. The encoded protein is CASSPPRDRVYNEQFF.

J is TRBJ2-2 and V is TRBV6-1, with D possibly being TRBD1 (5 bases). V was pared by 6 bases and J by 4 bases, with 9 bases between. CDR1 is MNHNS, CDR2 SASEGT, per germline. CDR3 length: 13 amino acids. CDR3: CASRRQSTGELFF. The CDR3 DNA reads as TGTGCCAGCAGACGACAGAGCACCGGGGAGCTGTTTTTT.

The rearrangement uses TRBV7-2 and TRBJ2-3; TRBD1 aligns across 7 bases. Germline CDR1 SGHTA, CDR2 FQGNSA. Unmatched junction bases numbered 10, after V lost 0 bases and J lost 4 bases. The CDR3 is 17 amino acids. Written as DNA, the CDR3 is TGTGCCAGCAGCTTAGCGCCGACAGGGCCCGGGGCAGATACGCAGTATTTT. It encodes CASSLAPTGPGADTQYF. Full variable domain (rest looked up from reference TRBV7-2 and TRBJ2-3): GAGVSQSPSNKVTEKGKDVELRCDPISGHTALYWYRQSLGQGLEFLIYFQGNSAPDKSGLPSDRFSAERTGGSVSTLTIQRTQQEDSAVYLCASSLAPTGPGADTQYFGPGTRLTVL.

This chain uses TRBV9 with TRBJ2-3; weak D call: TRBD2 (6 bases). The germline gives CDR1 SGDLS, CDR2 YYNGEE. This CDR3 contains 17 residues. The ends were cut back, 3 bases at V and 0 bases at J, with 17 bases in the middle. The CDR3 is CASSGSEGAGSTDTQYF. In nucleotides, the CDR3 is TGTGCCAGCAGCGGTAGTGAGGGAGCGGGTAGCACAGATACGCAGTATTTT.

CDR3 DNA: TGTGCCAGCAGTTTATTGGCGGGGGGACCGAACACCGGGGAGCTGTTTTTT. This gives the protein CASSLLAGGPNTGELFF. V gene TRBV27 combines with J gene TRBJ2-2; 8 positions agree with TRBD2. This CDR3 has 17 amino acids. Germline V gene sequence: CDR1 MNHEY, CDR2 SMNVEV (reference sequence). The V segment lost 1 base and the J segment 0 bases; nucleotides outside the gene matches: 4.

A note on this clone: Additional DNA sequences in this sample encode the identical CDR3. The chain is built from TRBV5-1 and TRBJ2-3, with 7 positions matching TRBD2. J lost 2 bases, V lost 0 bases, and 3 bases had no gene match. The CDR3 has 15 residues. Germline-derived CDR1 and CDR2 are SGHRS and YFSETQ. CDR3 nucleotides: TGCGCCAGCAGCTTGGCGGGAGGCACCACAGATACGCAGTATTTT. Protein product: CASSLAGGTTDTQYF.